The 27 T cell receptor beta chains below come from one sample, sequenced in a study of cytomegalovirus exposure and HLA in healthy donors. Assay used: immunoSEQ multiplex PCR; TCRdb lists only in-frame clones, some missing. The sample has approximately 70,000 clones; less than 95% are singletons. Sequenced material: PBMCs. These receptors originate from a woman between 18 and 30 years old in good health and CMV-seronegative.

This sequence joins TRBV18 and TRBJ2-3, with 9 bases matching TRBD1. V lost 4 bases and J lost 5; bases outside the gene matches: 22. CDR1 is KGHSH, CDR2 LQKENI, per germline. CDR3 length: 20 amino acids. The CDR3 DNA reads TGTGCCAGCTCACGACGACTCGACGCCGGAACAGGGGGCATAGAAGATACGCAGTATTTT. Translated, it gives CASSRRLDAGTGGIEDTQYF.

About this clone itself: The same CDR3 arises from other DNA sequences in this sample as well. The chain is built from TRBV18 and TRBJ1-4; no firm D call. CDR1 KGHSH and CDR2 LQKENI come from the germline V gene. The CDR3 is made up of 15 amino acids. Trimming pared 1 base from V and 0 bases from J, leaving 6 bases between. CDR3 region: CASSPRRATNEKLFF. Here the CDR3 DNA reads TGTGCCAGCTCACCACGCCGGGCAACTAATGAAAAACTGTTTTTT.

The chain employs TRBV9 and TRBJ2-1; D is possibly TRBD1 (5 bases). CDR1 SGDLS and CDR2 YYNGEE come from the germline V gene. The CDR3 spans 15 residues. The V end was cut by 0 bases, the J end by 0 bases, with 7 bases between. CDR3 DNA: TGTGCCAGCAGCGTAGGGGGCAACTCCTACAATGAGCAGTTCTTC. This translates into CASSVGGNSYNEQFF.

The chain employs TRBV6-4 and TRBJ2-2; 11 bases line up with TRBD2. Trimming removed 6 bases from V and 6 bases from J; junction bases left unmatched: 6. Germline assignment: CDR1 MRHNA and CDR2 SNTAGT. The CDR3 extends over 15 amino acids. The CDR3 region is CASSRTSGSAGELFF. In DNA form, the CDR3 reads TGTGCCAGCAGCCGTACTAGCGGGAGTGCCGGGGAGCTGTTTTTT.

The CDR3, as DNA: TGTGCCAGCAGTCAAGCGGAACCGAACACCGGGGAGCTGTTTTTT. It codes for CASSQAEPNTGELFF. This chain joins TRBV6-6 and TRBJ2-2, with D possibly matching TRBD2 (5 bases). The CDR3 sequence is 15 residues long. CDR1 and CDR2 from the germline V gene are MNHNY and SVGAGI (reference sequence). V was clipped by 5 bases and J by 0 bases, with 10 bases between them.

This CDR3 reads CASSPGGQGTTEAFF. The DNA of the CDR3 is TGTGCCAGCAGCCCGGGCGGACAGGGGACCACTGAAGCTTTCTTT. The rearrangement uses TRBV11-2 and TRBJ1-1; 9 bases map to TRBD1. V gave up 5 bases and J gave up 4 bases; unmatched junction bases: 8. CDR1 and CDR2 from the germline V gene are SGHAT and FQNNGV. CDR3 length: 15 amino acids.

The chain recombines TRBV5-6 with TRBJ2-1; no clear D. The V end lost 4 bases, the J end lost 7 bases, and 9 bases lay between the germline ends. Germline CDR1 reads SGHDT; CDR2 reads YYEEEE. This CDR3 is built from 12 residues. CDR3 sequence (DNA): TGTGCCAGCAGCGGAGTTTCTAATGAGCAGTTCTTC. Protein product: CASSGVSNEQFF.

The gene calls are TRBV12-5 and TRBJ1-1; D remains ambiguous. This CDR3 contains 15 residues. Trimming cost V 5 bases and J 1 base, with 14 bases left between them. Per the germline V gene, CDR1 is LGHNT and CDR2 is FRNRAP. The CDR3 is CASGPRVLENTEAFF. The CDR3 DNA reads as TGTGCTAGTGGTCCGAGGGTGCTGGAGAACACTGAAGCTTTCTTT.

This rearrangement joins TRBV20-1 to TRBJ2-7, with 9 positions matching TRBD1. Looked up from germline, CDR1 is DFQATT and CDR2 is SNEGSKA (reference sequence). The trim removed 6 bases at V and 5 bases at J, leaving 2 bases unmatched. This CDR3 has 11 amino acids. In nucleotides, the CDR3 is TGCAGTGCCAGGACAGGGGACGAGCAGTACTTC. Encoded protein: CSARTGDEQYF.

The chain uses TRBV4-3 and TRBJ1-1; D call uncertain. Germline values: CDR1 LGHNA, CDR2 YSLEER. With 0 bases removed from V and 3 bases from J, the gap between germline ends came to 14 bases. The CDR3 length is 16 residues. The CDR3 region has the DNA TGCGCCAGCAGCCAAGATCTGAGACTGCGGGACACTGAAGCTTTCTTT. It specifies CASSQDLRLRDTEAFF.

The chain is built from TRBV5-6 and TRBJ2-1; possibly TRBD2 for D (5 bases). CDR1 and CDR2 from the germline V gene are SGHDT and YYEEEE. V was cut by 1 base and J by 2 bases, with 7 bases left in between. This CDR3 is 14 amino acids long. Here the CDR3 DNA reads TGTGCCAGCAGCTTGCTAGCAGCCTACAATGAGCAGTTCTTC. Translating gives CASSLLAAYNEQFF.

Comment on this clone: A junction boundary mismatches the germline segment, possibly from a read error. The CDR3 reads CASSTGLADNERFF. The CDR3, as DNA: TGTGCCAGCAGTACGGGACTAGCGGACAATGAGCGGTTCTTC. V gene TRBV2 combines with J gene TRBJ2-1; 11 nucleotides match TRBD2. The CDR3 consists of 14 residues. CDR1 and CDR2 from the germline V gene are SNHLY and FYNNEI.

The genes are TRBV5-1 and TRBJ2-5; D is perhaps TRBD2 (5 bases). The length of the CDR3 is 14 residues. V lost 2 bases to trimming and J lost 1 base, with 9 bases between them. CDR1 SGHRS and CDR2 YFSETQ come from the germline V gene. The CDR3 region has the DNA TGCGCCAGCAGCTTAAGTAGCGCCCAAGAGACCCAGTACTTC. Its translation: CASSLSSAQETQYF.

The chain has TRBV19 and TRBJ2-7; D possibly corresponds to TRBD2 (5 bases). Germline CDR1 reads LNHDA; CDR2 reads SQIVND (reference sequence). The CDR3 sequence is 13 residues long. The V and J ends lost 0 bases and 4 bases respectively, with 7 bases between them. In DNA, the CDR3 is TGTGCCAGTAGTATAGAGCGGGCATACGAGCAGTACTTC. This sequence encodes CASSIERAYEQYF.

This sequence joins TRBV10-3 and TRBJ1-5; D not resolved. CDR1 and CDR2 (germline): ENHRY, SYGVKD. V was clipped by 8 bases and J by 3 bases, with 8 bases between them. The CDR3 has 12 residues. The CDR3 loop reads CAIGSNNQPQHF. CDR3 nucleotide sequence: TGTGCCATCGGTAGCAACAATCAGCCCCAGCATTTT.

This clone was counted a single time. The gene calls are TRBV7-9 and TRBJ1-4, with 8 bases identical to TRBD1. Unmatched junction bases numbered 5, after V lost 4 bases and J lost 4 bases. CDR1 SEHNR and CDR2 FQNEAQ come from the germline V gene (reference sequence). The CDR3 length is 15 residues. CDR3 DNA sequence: TGTGCCAGCAGCTCCCCGGGACAGGATAATGAAAAACTGTTTTTT. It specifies CASSSPGQDNEKLFF.

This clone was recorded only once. In DNA, the CDR3 is TGTGCCAGCAGCTCTGGGACTAGCGGCTCAGATACGCAGTATTTT. The encoded protein is CASSSGTSGSDTQYF. The chain uses TRBV6-5 and TRBJ2-3, with TRBD2 identical over 11 bases. The CDR3 runs 15 residues. Germline V gene data show CDR1 as MNHEY and CDR2 as SVGAGI. V dropped 6 bases and J dropped 4; count of bases not matched to a gene: 6.

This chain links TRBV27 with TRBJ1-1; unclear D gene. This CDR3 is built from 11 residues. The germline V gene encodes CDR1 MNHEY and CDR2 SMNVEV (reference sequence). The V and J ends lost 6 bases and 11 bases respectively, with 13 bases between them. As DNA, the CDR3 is TGTGCCAGCAGCGCGGGAACAGATGCTTTCTTT. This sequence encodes CASSAGTDAFF.

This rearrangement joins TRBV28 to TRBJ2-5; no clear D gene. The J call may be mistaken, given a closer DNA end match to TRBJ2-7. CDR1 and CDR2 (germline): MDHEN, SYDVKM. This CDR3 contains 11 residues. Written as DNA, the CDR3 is TGTGCCAGCAGTTCTCCCCACGAGCAGTACTTC. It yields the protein CASSSPHEQYF.

The CDR3 region has the DNA TGTGCCAGCAGCGACGGGACAGGGGCGCACCGAAATCCATACAATGAGCAGTTCTTC. It is translated as CASSDGTGAHRNPYNEQFF. The V and J genes are TRBV5-5 and TRBJ2-1, with 10 nucleotides matching TRBD1. CDR1 SGHKS and CDR2 YYEKEE come from the germline V gene (reference sequence). The CDR3 extends over 19 amino acids. The trim removed 4 bases at V and 4 bases at J, leaving 17 bases unmatched.

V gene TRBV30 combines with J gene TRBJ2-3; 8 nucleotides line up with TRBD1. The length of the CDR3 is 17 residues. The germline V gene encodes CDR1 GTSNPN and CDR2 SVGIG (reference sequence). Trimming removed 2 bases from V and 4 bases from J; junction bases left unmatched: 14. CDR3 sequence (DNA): TGTGCCTGGAGTTCGAGGCCATGGACAGGGCGCGCAGATACGCAGTATTTT. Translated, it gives CAWSSRPWTGRADTQYF.

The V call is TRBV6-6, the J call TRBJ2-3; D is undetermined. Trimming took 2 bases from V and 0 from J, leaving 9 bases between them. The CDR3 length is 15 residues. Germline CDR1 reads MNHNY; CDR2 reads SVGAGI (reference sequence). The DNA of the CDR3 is TGTGCCAGCAGTTACCGCGGCTCTAGCACAGATACGCAGTATTTT. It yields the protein CASSYRGSSTDTQYF.

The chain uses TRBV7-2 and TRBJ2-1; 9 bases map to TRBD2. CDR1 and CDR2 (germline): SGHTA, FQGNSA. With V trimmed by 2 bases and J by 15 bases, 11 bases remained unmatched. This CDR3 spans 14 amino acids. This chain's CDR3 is CASSLLSGGPRPFF. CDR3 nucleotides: TGTGCCAGCAGCTTACTTAGCGGGGGCCCAAGGCCGTTCTTC.

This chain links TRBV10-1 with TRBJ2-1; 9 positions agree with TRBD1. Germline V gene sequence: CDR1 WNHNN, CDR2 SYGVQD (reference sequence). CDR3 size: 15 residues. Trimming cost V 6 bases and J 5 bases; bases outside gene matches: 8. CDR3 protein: CASRADRGQDNEQFF. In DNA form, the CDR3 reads TGCGCCAGCAGAGCGGACAGGGGACAGGACAATGAGCAGTTCTTC.

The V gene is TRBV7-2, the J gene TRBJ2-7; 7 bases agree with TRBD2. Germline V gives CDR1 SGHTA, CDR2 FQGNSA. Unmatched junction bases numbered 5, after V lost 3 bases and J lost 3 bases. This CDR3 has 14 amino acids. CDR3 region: CASSFFAGDYEQYF. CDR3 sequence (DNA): TGTGCCAGCAGCTTCTTCGCGGGGGACTACGAGCAGTACTTC.

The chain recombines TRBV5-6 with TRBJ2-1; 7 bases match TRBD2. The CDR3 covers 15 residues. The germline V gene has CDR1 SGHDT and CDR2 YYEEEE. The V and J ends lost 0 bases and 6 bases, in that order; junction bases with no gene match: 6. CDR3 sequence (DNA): TGTGCCAGCAGCTTGGGGGCTGGGGGGGTCAATGAGCAGTTCTTC. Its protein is CASSLGAGGVNEQFF.

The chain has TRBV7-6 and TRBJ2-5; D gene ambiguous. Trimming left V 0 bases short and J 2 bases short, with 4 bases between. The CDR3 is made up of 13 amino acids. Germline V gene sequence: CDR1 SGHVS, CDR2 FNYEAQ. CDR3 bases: TGTGCCAGCAGCTTAGCACAGCAAGAGACCCAGTACTTC. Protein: CASSLAQQETQYF.